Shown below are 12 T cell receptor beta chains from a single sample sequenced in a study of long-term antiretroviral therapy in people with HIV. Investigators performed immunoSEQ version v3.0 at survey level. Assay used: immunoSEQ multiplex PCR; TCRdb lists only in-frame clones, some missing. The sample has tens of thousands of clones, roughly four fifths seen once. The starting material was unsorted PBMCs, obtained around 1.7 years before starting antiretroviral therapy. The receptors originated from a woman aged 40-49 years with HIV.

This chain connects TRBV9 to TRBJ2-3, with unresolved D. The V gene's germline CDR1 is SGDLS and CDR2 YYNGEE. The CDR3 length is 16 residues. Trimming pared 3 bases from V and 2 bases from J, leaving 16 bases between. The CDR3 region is CASSGPRVTHTDTQYF. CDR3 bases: TGTGCCAGCAGCGGCCCAAGGGTTACCCACACAGATACGCAGTATTTT.

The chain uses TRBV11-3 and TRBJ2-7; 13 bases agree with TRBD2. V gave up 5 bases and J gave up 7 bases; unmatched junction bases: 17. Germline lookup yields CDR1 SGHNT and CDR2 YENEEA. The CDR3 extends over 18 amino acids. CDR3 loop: CASSPDSLGTSGVEEQYF. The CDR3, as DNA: TGTGCCAGCAGCCCAGACTCGTTAGGGACTAGCGGGGTGGAGGAGCAGTACTTC.

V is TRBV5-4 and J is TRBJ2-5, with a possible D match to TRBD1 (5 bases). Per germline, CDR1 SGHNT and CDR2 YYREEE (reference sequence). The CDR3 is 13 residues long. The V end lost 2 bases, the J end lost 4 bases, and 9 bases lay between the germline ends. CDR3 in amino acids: CASSFYRSETQYF. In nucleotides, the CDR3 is TGTGCCAGCAGCTTCTACAGGTCAGAGACCCAGTACTTC.

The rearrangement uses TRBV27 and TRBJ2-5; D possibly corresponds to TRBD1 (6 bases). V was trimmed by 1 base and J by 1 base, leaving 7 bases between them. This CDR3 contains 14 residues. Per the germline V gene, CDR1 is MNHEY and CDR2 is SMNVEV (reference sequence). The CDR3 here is CASSLLTGQETQYF. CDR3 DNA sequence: TGTGCCAGCAGTTTATTGACAGGCCAAGAGACCCAGTACTTC.

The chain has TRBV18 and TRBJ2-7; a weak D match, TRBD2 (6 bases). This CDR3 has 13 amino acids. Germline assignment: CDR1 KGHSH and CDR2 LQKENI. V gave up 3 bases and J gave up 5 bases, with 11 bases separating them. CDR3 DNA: TGTGCCAGCTCACCCCTCCAGCGGGACGAGCAGTACTTC. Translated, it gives CASSPLQRDEQYF.

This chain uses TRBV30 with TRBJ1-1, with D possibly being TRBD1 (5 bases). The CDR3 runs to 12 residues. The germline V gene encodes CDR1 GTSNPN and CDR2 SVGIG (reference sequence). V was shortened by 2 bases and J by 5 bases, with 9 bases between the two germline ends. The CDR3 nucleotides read TGTGCCTGGAGTTCGGGGGGGACTGAAGCTTTCTTT. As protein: CAWSSGGTEAFF.

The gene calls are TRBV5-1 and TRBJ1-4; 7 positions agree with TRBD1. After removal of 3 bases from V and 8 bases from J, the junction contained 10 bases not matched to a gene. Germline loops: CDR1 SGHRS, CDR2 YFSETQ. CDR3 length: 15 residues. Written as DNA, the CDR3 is TGCGCCAGCAGCTACAAGACAGGGAGTGGCGAAAAACTGTTTTTT. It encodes CASSYKTGSGEKLFF.

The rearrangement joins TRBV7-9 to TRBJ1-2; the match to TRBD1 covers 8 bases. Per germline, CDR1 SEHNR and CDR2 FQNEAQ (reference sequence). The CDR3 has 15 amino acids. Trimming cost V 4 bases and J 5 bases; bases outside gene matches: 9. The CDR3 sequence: CASSSRGRDSYGYTF. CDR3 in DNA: TGTGCCAGCAGCTCCAGGGGGCGAGACTCTTATGGCTACACCTTC.

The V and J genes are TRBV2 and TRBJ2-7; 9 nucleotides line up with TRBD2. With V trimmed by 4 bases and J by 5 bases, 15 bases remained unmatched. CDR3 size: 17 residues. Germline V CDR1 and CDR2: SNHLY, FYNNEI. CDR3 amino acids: CASSVENSGSQSHEQYF. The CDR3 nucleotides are TGTGCCAGCAGTGTTGAAAATAGCGGGAGTCAATCCCACGAGCAGTACTTC.

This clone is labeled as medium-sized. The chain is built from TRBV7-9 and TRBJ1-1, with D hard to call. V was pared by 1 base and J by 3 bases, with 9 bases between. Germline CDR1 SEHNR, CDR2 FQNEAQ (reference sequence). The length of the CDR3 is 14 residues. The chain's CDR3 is CASSLVIGYTEAFF. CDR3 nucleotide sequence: TGTGCCAGCAGCTTAGTGATAGGCTACACTGAAGCTTTCTTT.

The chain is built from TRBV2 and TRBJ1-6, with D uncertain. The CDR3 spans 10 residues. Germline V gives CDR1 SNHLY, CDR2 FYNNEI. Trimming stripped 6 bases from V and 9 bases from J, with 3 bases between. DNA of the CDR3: TGTGCCAGCAGGGGTTCACCCCTCCACTTT. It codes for CASRGSPLHF.

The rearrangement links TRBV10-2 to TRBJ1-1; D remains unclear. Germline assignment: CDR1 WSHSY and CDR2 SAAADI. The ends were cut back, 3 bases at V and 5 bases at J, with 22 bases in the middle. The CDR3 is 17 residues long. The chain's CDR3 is CASSEGSEPRPGTEAFF. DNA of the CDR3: TGCGCCAGCAGTGAAGGGTCCGAACCCCGGCCGGGGACTGAAGCTTTCTTT.